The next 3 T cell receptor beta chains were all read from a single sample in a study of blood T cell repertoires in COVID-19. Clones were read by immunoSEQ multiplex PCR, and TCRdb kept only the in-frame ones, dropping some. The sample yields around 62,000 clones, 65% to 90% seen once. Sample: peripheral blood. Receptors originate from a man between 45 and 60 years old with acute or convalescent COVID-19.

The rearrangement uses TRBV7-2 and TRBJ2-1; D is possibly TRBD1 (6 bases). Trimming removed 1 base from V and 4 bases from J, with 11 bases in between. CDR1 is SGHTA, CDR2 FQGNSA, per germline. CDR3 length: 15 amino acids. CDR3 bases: TGTGCCAGCAGCTTAGTGGGACATACTTACAATGAGCAGTTCTTC. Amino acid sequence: CASSLVGHTYNEQFF.

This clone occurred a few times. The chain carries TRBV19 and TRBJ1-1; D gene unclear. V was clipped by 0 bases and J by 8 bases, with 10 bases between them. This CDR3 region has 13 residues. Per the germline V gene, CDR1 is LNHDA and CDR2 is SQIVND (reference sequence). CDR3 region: CASSIEPGREAFF. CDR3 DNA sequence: TGTGCCAGTAGTATAGAACCCGGTAGAGAAGCTTTCTTT.

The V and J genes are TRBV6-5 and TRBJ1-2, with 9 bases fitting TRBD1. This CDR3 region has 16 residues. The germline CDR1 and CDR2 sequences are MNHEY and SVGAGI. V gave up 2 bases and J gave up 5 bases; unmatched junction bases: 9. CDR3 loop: CASSYRIGQGNYGYTF. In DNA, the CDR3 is TGTGCCAGCAGTTACCGGATCGGACAGGGGAATTATGGCTACACCTTC.